This is a list of T cell receptor beta chains from one sample in a study of T cell repertoires in cytomegalovirus infection. No cognate antigen is known for these TCRs. One entry per CDR3 protein, called by TCRdb with MiXCR from the reads. This table has roughly 920,000 distinct CDR3 sequences, around a third appearing once. Sequences were derived from cultured CD8+ T cells from PBMCs, sampled from culture after CMV antigen stimulation. All receptors come from a human donor in good health (CMV status not recorded). Some clones in this sample may be carry-over from other donors' samples. CDR3s include the opening cysteine and the closing phenylalanine or tryptophan. A D gene is named only where the DNA matches it firmly. Some rows mark clone size as missing; the rest say once, few, many or name a class of expanded clone.

d_call: -
j_call: TRBJ2-3
clone_size: -
v_call: TRBV20-1
cdr3_nt: TGCAGTGCTAGAGACCTTGGGGGCACAGATACGCAGTATTTT
cdr3_aa: CSARDLGGTDTQYF

d_call: -
j_call: TRBJ1-1
clone_size: -
v_call: TRBV9
cdr3_nt: TGTGCCAGCAGCGTAGGACAGGAAGGGACTGAAGCTTTCTTT
cdr3_aa: CASSVGQEGTEAFF

d_call: -
j_call: TRBJ2-5
clone_size: few
v_call: TRBV28
cdr3_nt: TGTGCCAGCAGTTTAGGAGGGGGGGCACGGGAGACCCAGTACTTC
cdr3_aa: CASSLGGGARETQYF

d_call: -
j_call: TRBJ1-2
clone_size: -
v_call: TRBV7-8
cdr3_nt: TGTGCCAGCAGCTTACCCTATGGGGACTATGGCTACACCTTC
cdr3_aa: CASSLPYGDYGYTF

d_call: TRBD2
j_call: TRBJ2-5
clone_size: -
v_call: TRBV27
cdr3_nt: TGTGCCAGCGCGGGGGGGTTGGAGACCCAGTACTTC
cdr3_aa: CASAGGLETQYF

d_call: -
j_call: TRBJ2-7
clone_size: few
v_call: TRBV4-1
cdr3_nt: TGCGCCAGCAGCCAAGTCGTTACCGACACGTTCTACGAGCAGTACTTC
cdr3_aa: CASSQVVTDTFYEQYF

d_call: TRBD2
j_call: TRBJ2-1
clone_size: -
v_call: TRBV7-9
cdr3_nt: TGTGCCACCGGGACTAGCGGGAAGTTAGATGAGCAGTTCTTC
cdr3_aa: CATGTSGKLDEQFF

d_call: -
j_call: TRBJ1-2
clone_size: few
v_call: TRBV7-2
cdr3_nt: TGTGCCAGCAGCTTAGATTACGGGGGGCGCAAAGGCTACACCTTC
cdr3_aa: CASSLDYGGRKGYTF

d_call: TRBD1
j_call: TRBJ1-2
clone_size: few
v_call: TRBV27
cdr3_nt: TGTGCCAGCAGTTTGAGGGTTGACAGGGGGAACTATGGCTACACCTTC
cdr3_aa: CASSLRVDRGNYGYTF

d_call: TRBD1
j_call: TRBJ1-2
clone_size: few
v_call: TRBV7-6
cdr3_nt: TGTGCCAGCAGCCTGGACAGGTCTGGCTACACCTTC
cdr3_aa: CASSLDRSGYTF

d_call: -
j_call: TRBJ2-3
clone_size: -
v_call: TRBV5-1
cdr3_nt: TGCGCCAGCAGCGGCGGGGACAGCGGGCTCACAGATACGCAGTATTTT
cdr3_aa: CASSGGDSGLTDTQYF

d_call: TRBD1
j_call: TRBJ2-5
clone_size: few
v_call: TRBV12-3/TRBV12-4
cdr3_nt: TGTGCCAGCACCCGGGACAGGGTCGAGACCCAGTACTTC
cdr3_aa: CASTRDRVETQYF

d_call: TRBD1
j_call: TRBJ2-3
clone_size: few
v_call: TRBV12-5
cdr3_nt: TGTGCTAGTGGCCCGGGACAGGGGCATTACACAGATACGCAGTATTTT
cdr3_aa: CASGPGQGHYTDTQYF

d_call: TRBD1
j_call: TRBJ1-3
clone_size: few
v_call: TRBV7-8
cdr3_nt: TGTGCCAGCAGCCCCCGCAGGGGGCCTGCTGGAAACACCATATATTTT
cdr3_aa: CASSPRRGPAGNTIYF

d_call: -
j_call: TRBJ2-2
clone_size: many
v_call: TRBV7-9
cdr3_nt: TGTGCCAGCATCAATAGGGCGGGGACAACCGGGGAGCTGTTTTTT
cdr3_aa: CASINRAGTTGELFF

d_call: -
j_call: TRBJ2-2
clone_size: -
v_call: TRBV6-6
cdr3_nt: TGTGCCAGCAGTCCCCAGAGGGGTGGCACCGGGGAGCTGTTTTTT
cdr3_aa: CASSPQRGGTGELFF

d_call: -
j_call: TRBJ1-2
clone_size: few
v_call: TRBV12-3/TRBV12-4
cdr3_nt: TGTGCCAGCAGCCCGGGACTCCCCTACACCTTC
cdr3_aa: CASSPGLPYTF

d_call: TRBD1
j_call: TRBJ2-2
clone_size: -
v_call: TRBV24-1
cdr3_nt: TGTGCCACCAGTGATTTGCACAGGGGCAGAAACACCGGGGAGCTGTTTTTT
cdr3_aa: CATSDLHRGRNTGELFF

d_call: -
j_call: TRBJ1-1
clone_size: -
v_call: TRBV6-6
cdr3_nt: TGTGCCAGCAGTGTATGGACTTTGGGAGCTTTCTTT
cdr3_aa: CASSVWTLGAFF

d_call: -
j_call: TRBJ2-2
clone_size: -
v_call: TRBV29-1
cdr3_nt: TGCAGCCTCCAGAGGGAGAACACCGGGGAGCTGTTTTTT
cdr3_aa: CSLQRENTGELFF

d_call: -
j_call: TRBJ1-3
clone_size: few
v_call: TRBV19
cdr3_nt: TGTGCCAGTAACCTGGGGGTCATATCCAGCTCTGGAAACACCATATATTTT
cdr3_aa: CASNLGVISSSGNTIYF